These 22 T cell receptor beta chains share one sample of origin, sequenced in a study of T-cell memory formation after mild COVID-19. Each CDR3 protein is one row after TCRdb ran MiXCR on the 5' RACE reads. The sample lists 310,000 or so distinct CDR3 sequences, about 15% occurring once. Material: PBMCs or a T cell subset sorted from them (not recorded which). All receptors come from a man aged 18 to 29 who had mild COVID-19 (a few samples of this study predate the infection). Cell type and time point are not known.

The gene calls are TRBV7-2 and TRBJ2-5, with D perhaps TRBD2 (6 bases). Germline-derived CDR1 and CDR2 are SGHTA and FQGNSA. The CDR3 is made up of 14 amino acids. With 1 base removed from V and 3 bases from J, the gap between germline ends came to 9 bases. The CDR3 reads CASSLGRGEETQYF. CDR3 nucleotides: TGTGCCAGCAGCTTAGGGAGGGGTGAAGAGACCCAGTACTTC.

V gene TRBV6-2 or TRBV6-3 combines with J gene TRBJ2-1; D perhaps matches TRBD2 (5 bases). The CDR3 is made up of 16 amino acids. Trimming pared 5 bases from V and 5 bases from J, leaving 19 bases between. Germline V lookup: CDR1 MNHEY, CDR2 SVGEGT. The CDR3 loop is CASSPSRRAGHNEQFF. In nucleotides, the CDR3 is TGTGCCAGCAGTCCTTCCCGACGGGCGGGTCACAATGAGCAGTTCTTC.

This clonotype was seen a handful of times. This rearrangement joins TRBV3-1 to TRBJ1-2; maybe TRBD1 (5 bases). This CDR3 contains 13 residues. The ends were cut back, 5 bases at V and 7 bases at J, with 14 bases in the middle. CDR1 LGHDT and CDR2 YNNKEL come from the germline V gene (reference sequence). In DNA, the CDR3 is TGTGCCAGCAGCGGGGACGGAGGGTCTGGCTACACCTTC. This sequence encodes CASSGDGGSGYTF. Combining the CDR3 with reference TRBV3-1 and TRBJ1-2 gives the whole variable domain DTAVSQTPKYLVTQMGNDKSIKCEQNLGHDTMYWYKQDSKKFLKIMFSYNNKELIINETVPNRFSPKSPDKAHLNLHINSLELGDSAVYFCASSGDGGSGYTFGSGTRLTVV.

The chain links TRBV12-3 or TRBV12-4 to TRBJ2-7; D possibly corresponds to TRBD2 (5 bases). The CDR3 sequence is 15 residues long. V was clipped by 4 bases and J by 5 bases, with 18 bases between them. CDR3 sequence reads: CASSSRPGLGNEQYF. The CDR3 DNA reads TGTGCCAGCAGTTCCCGACCGGGGTTAGGGAACGAGCAGTACTTC.

This chain links TRBV6-1 with TRBJ1-5; 9 nucleotides line up with TRBD1. Germline trimming cut 4 bases from V and 4 bases from J; bases unmatched to any gene: 8. Germline V gene sequence: CDR1 MNHNS, CDR2 SASEGT. The CDR3 has 16 amino acids. The CDR3 DNA is TGTGCCAGCAGTGCCCGGGACAGGGATAGAAATCAGCCCCAGCATTTT. Amino acids: CASSARDRDRNQPQHF.

The chain uses TRBV5-1 and TRBJ2-7, with TRBD1 matching over 8 bases. CDR1 is SGHRS, CDR2 YFSETQ, per germline. CDR3 length: 14 residues. Trimming at V came to 4 bases and at J to 1 base, leaving 4 bases not matched to a gene. The CDR3 loop is CASSHGTGSYEQYF. CDR3 nucleotides: TGCGCCAGCAGCCACGGGACAGGTTCCTACGAGCAGTACTTC.

The rearrangement links TRBV20-1 to TRBJ2-7; 14 positions agree with TRBD2. The CDR3 has 15 amino acids. Germline CDR1 DFQATT, CDR2 SNEGSKA (reference sequence). The trim removed 5 bases at V and 1 base at J, leaving 4 bases unmatched. The CDR3 here is CSAGGLAGGSYEQYF. The CDR3 bases are TGCAGTGCTGGTGGACTAGCGGGAGGATCCTACGAGCAGTACTTC.

There are a few counts of this clonotype. The V gene is TRBV12-3 or TRBV12-4, the J gene TRBJ2-2; D gene unclear. The CDR3 sequence is 14 residues long. V was shortened by 6 bases and J by 6 bases, with 14 bases between the two germline ends. The CDR3 sequence: CASSHRNRPGELFF. CDR3 nucleotides: TGTGCCAGCAGCCACCGCAACCGCCCCGGGGAGCTGTTTTTT.

The V call is TRBV2, the J call TRBJ1-2; a weak D match, TRBD1 (5 bases). This CDR3 has 13 residues. In germline, CDR1 is SNHLY, CDR2 FYNNEI. Trimming shortened V by 6 bases and J by 5 bases, and 13 bases separated the two germline ends. CDR3 sequence: CASSAGPEYGYTF. The CDR3, as DNA: TGTGCCAGCAGCGCGGGGCCCGAGTATGGCTACACCTTC. Supplemented by reference TRBV2 and TRBJ1-2, the full variable domain reads EPEVTQTPSHQVTQMGQEVILRCVPISNHLYFYWYRQILGQKVEFLVSFYNNEISEKSEIFDDQFSVERPDGSNFTLKIRSTKLEDSAMYFCASSAGPEYGYTFGSGTRLTVV.

CDR3 protein: CASSVDRVGEQFF. The DNA for the CDR3 is TGTGCCAGCAGTGTTGACAGGGTGGGTGAGCAGTTCTTC. The V gene is TRBV25-1, the J gene TRBJ2-1; 7 bases are shared with TRBD1. This CDR3 has 13 amino acids. Germline assignment: CDR1 MGHDK and CDR2 SYGVNS. V shed 4 bases, J shed 9 bases, and the junction held 6 bases outside the gene matches.

This chain uses TRBV6-5 with TRBJ2-7, with D unclear. Between the trimmed V and J ends, which lost 5 bases and 3 bases, there was a span of 8 bases. CDR1 and CDR2 (germline): MNHEY, SVGAGI. The CDR3 has 12 amino acids. The DNA for the CDR3 is TGTGCCAGCAGTGGATTGCGCTACGAGCAGTACTTC. Its translation: CASSGLRYEQYF.

Only a few counts were recorded for this clonotype. The chain combines TRBV7-6 with TRBJ1-1; 10 bases are a match to TRBD1. Germline V gives CDR1 SGHVS, CDR2 FNYEAQ. The V gene end was trimmed by 0 bases and the J gene end by 5 bases; junction bases not matched to a gene: 9. The CDR3 length is 17 residues. CDR3 bases: TGTGCCAGCAGCTTAGCGCTCCGGGACAGGGGACCAACTGAAGCTTTCTTT. Translation gives CASSLALRDRGPTEAFF.

The gene calls are TRBV18 and TRBJ1-1, with D maybe TRBD1 (5 bases). CDR1 is KGHSH and CDR2 is LQKENI in the germline V gene. There are 14 residues in the CDR3. Trimming cost V 3 bases and J 5 bases, with 13 bases left between them. Written as DNA, the CDR3 is TGTGCCAGCTCACCCATAAGGGGAGGAACTGAAGCTTTCTTT. This translates into CASSPIRGGTEAFF.

The chain employs TRBV27 and TRBJ2-1, with D possibly TRBD2 on 6 matching bases. Germline V lookup: CDR1 MNHEY, CDR2 SMNVEV (reference sequence). This CDR3 region has 12 residues. V was cut by 3 bases and J by 9 bases, with 9 bases left in between. The chain's CDR3 is CASSFVGGEQFF. CDR3 nucleotide sequence: TGTGCCAGCAGTTTTGTGGGGGGTGAGCAGTTCTTC.

This clonotype was detected only a few times. The chain carries TRBV29-1 and TRBJ2-3; possibly TRBD1 for D (6 bases). CDR1 and CDR2 from the germline V gene are SQVTM and ANQGSEA. The CDR3 covers 15 residues. The V end was cut by 5 bases, the J end by 2 bases, with 17 bases between. CDR3 protein: CSVYSPGHSTDTQYF. The CDR3 DNA reads as TGCAGCGTTTATTCTCCGGGACACTCCACAGATACGCAGTATTTT.

This clonotype appeared a few times. The J gene is TRBJ2-7, the V gene TRBV7-2; 7 positions match TRBD1. The CDR3 is 13 residues long. Germline CDR1 SGHTA, CDR2 FQGNSA. J was trimmed by 6 bases and V by 5 bases; bases with no gene match: 7. CDR3 bases: TGTGCCAGCAGCCGGGACAGTCTCGGCGAGCAGTACGTC. It translates to CASSRDSLGEQYV.

The chain uses TRBV9 and TRBJ2-7; D possibly corresponds to TRBD1 (5 bases). The CDR3 covers 14 residues. The germline gives CDR1 SGDLS, CDR2 YYNGEE. V was trimmed by 2 bases and J by 7 bases, leaving 16 bases between them. The CDR3 loop is CASSVGSGLGEQYF. In nucleotides, the CDR3 is TGTGCCAGCAGCGTTGGTTCAGGGCTGGGGGAGCAGTACTTC.

This clonotype was counted a few times. CDR3 in DNA: TGTGCCAGCAGTTGGGGGGTCTTTACCGGGGAGCTGTTTTTT. Its protein product is CASSWGVFTGELFF. The rearrangement links TRBV6-5 to TRBJ2-2; possible D gene TRBD2, 6 bases. V was clipped by 4 bases and J by 5 bases, with 11 bases between them. This CDR3 has 14 amino acids. Germline V gene data show CDR1 as MNHEY and CDR2 as SVGAGI.

The chain couples TRBV2 to TRBJ1-6; TRBD1 matches at 10 bases. Germline assignment: CDR1 SNHLY and CDR2 FYNNEI. This CDR3 contains 14 residues. V shed 5 bases, J shed 11 bases, and the junction held 6 bases outside the gene matches. CDR3 nucleotide sequence: TGTGCCAGCAGTCTTCGACAGGGGGCGACACCCCTCCACTTT. Translated: CASSLRQGATPLHF.

This clonotype has a handful of counts. This rearrangement joins TRBV6-2 or TRBV6-3 to TRBJ2-7; 10 nucleotides match TRBD2. Per the germline V gene, CDR1 is MNHEY and CDR2 is SVGEGT. This CDR3 has 15 amino acids. V lost 2 bases, J lost 3 bases, and 4 bases stayed unmatched. The CDR3 sequence: CASSYRTSGLYEQYV. In nucleotides, the CDR3 is TGTGCCAGCAGTTACCGGACTAGCGGACTCTACGAGCAGTACGTC.

This clonotype was counted many times. The chain employs TRBV7-8 and TRBJ2-5; tentatively, D is TRBD2 (5 bases). V lost 5 bases and J lost 8, with 21 bases in between. CDR3 length: 15 residues. The germline CDR1 and CDR2 sequences are SGHVS and FQNEAQ. The CDR3 DNA reads TGTGCCAGCAGCCTTGGACCAGATCAGCGGCAAACCCAGTACTTC. Its protein product is CASSLGPDQRQTQYF.

The chain has TRBV7-2 and TRBJ1-1; D is perhaps TRBD1 (5 bases). The germline gives CDR1 SGHTA, CDR2 FQGNSA. The CDR3 is 15 residues long. Trimming shortened V by 5 bases and J by 5 bases, and 18 bases separated the two germline ends. The CDR3 protein is CASSPPLAGRTEAFF. CDR3 DNA: TGTGCCAGCAGCCCCCCCCTGGCAGGGAGGACTGAAGCTTTCTTT.